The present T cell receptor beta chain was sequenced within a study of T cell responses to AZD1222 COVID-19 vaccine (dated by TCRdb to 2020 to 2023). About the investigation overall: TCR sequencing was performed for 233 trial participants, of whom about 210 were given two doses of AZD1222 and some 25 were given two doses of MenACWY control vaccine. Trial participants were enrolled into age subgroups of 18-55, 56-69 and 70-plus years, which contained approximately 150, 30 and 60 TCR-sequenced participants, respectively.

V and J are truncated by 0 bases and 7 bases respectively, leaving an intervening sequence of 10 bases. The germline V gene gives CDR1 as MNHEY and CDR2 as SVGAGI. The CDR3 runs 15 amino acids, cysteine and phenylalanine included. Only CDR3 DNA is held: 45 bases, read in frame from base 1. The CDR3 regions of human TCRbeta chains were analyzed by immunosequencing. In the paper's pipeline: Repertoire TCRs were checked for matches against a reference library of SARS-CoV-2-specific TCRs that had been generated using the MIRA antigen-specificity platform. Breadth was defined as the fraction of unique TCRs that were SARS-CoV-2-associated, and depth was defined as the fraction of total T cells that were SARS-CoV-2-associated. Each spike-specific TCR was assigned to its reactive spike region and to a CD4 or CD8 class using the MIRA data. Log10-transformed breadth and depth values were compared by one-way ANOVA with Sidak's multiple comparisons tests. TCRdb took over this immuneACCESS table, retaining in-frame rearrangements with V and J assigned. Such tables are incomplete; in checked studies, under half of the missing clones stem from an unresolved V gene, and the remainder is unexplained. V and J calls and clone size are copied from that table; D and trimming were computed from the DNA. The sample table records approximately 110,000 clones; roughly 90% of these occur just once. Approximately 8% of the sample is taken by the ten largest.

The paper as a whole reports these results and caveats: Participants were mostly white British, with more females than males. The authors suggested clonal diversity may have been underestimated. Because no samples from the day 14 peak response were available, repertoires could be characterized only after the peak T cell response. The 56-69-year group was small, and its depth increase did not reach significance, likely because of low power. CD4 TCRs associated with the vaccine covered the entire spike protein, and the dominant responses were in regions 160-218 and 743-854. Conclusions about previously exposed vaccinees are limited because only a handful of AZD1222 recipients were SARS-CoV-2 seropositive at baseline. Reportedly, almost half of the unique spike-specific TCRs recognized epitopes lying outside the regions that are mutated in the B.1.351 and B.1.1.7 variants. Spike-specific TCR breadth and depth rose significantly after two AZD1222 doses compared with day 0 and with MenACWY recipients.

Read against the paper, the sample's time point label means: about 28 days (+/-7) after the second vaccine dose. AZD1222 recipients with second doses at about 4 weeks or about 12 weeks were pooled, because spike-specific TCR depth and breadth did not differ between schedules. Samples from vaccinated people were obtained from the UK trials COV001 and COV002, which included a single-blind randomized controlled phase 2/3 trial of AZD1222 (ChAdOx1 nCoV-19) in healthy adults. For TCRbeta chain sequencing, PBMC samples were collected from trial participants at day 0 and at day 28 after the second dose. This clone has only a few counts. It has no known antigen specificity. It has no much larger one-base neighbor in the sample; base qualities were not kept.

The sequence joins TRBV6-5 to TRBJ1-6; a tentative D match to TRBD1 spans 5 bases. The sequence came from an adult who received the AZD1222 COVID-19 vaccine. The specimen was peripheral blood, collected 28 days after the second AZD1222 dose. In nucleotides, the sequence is TGTGCCAGCAGTTACTCGACAGAAAGAAATTCACCCCTCCACTTT. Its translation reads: CASSYSTERNSPLHF.